Below, 6 T cell receptor beta chains from the same sample are listed, as sequenced in a study of shared clonotypes between healthy human individuals. The protocol was immunoSEQ multiplex PCR, while the TCRdb copy is restricted to in-frame clones and leaves out a portion. This table has over 400,000 clones, more than 75% appearing once. Source material: PBMCs. These receptors came from a woman aged 35 to 49 in good health. Some clones in this sample may be carry-over from other donors' samples.

The chain uses TRBV7-3 and TRBJ1-2, with TRBD1 matching over 7 bases. The CDR3 consists of 16 residues. With V trimmed by 5 bases and J by 0 bases, 9 bases remained unmatched. CDR1 and CDR2 (germline): SGHTA, FQGTGA. CDR3 amino acids: CASSAVPGQTNYGYTF. The CDR3 DNA is TGTGCCAGCAGCGCGGTACCGGGACAGACTAACTATGGCTACACCTTC.

V gene TRBV5-1 combines with J gene TRBJ1-1; D ambiguous. CDR1 is SGHRS, CDR2 YFSETQ, per germline. V dropped 1 base and J dropped 3 bases, with 10 bases sitting between them. There are 14 residues in the CDR3. The chain's CDR3 is CASSLRGPDTEAFF. CDR3 nucleotide sequence: TGCGCCAGCAGCTTGCGGGGTCCGGACACTGAAGCTTTCTTT.

This clone was counted only a few times. The chain recombines TRBV4-2 with TRBJ1-4, with D maybe TRBD1 (5 bases). CDR1 is LGHNA and CDR2 is YNFKEQ in the germline V gene. The ends were cut back, 1 base at V and 8 bases at J, with 20 bases in the middle. The CDR3 consists of 17 residues. DNA for the CDR3: TGTGCCAGCAGCCAAGGGCAAAACGTAGGGGTTGCGGAAAAACTGTTTTTT. It is translated as CASSQGQNVGVAEKLFF.

This chain links TRBV9 with TRBJ2-1; 13 bases agree with TRBD2. V trimming: 1 base; J trimming: 0 bases; junction bases outside the gene matches: 7. CDR1 and CDR2 from the germline V gene are SGDLS and YYNGEE. CDR3 size: 19 residues. The chain's CDR3 is CASSVLGLAGNRSYNEQFF. In nucleotides, the CDR3 is TGTGCCAGCAGCGTATTGGGACTAGCGGGAAACCGCTCCTACAATGAGCAGTTCTTC.

This chain uses TRBV7-9 with TRBJ2-5; 7 bases agree with TRBD1. J gave up 5 bases and V 4 bases, and 7 bases lay outside the gene matches. CDR1 is SEHNR and CDR2 is FQNEAQ in the germline V gene (reference sequence). The CDR3 runs to 14 residues. The CDR3, as DNA: TGTGCCAGCAGCTCCCGACAGGGTCGTGAGACCCAGTACTTC. Protein: CASSSRQGRETQYF.

The genes are TRBV5-4 and TRBJ2-1; D gene uncertain. Trimming shortened V by 0 bases and J by 4 bases, and 8 bases separated the two germline ends. In germline, CDR1 is SGHNT, CDR2 YYREEE (reference sequence). CDR3 length equals 14 residues. Written as DNA, the CDR3 is TGTGCCAGCAGCTTGGCCAGCCTATACAATGAGCAGTTCTTC. Its translation: CASSLASLYNEQFF. The whole variable domain, filled in from reference TRBV5-4 and TRBJ2-1, reads ETGVTQSPTHLIKTRGQQVTLRCSSQSGHNTVSWYQQALGQGPQFIFQYYREEENGRGNFPPRFSGLQFPNYSSELNVNALELDDSALYLCASSLASLYNEQFFGPGTRLTVL.